This T cell receptor (beta chain) was documented in a study of CD8+CD57+ T cells in acquired aplastic anemia. Both TCR beta VDJ combination and CDR3 sequence profiling were carried out. Genomic DNA was the template for this profiling. Each CDR3 protein is one row after TCRdb ran MiXCR on the reads. The sample includes about 150,000 distinct CDR3 sequences, 52% seen only once; the top ten take approximately 12%. This clonotype was seen ten or more times. Its antigen is still unknown. It was patients with CD8+CD57+ cell expansion by flow cytometry who were chosen for sequencing. Therapy had not been given to patients before blood sampling. Broader study findings: Any difference that existed in CD8+ Simpson's diversity between patients and controls was not significant.

This sequence was found in a human donor with aplastic anemia. Input material: sorted CD4+, CD8+, or CD8+CD57+ T cells (not recorded which) from PBMCs.

The CDR3 DNA reads as TGTGCCAGTCGTCAGGGGGCCCATGGCTACACCTTC. This sequence encodes CASRQGAHGYTF. The rearrangement links TRBV19 to TRBJ1-2; 8 nucleotides align to TRBD1. V lost 8 bases and J lost 6; bases outside the gene matches: 5. The germline CDR1 and CDR2 sequences are LNHDA and SQIVND (reference sequence). CDR3 length: 12 amino acids. The variable domain in full, completed from reference TRBV19 and TRBJ1-2, reads DGGITQSPKYLFRKEGQNVTLSCEQNLNHDAMYWYRQDPGQGLRLIYYSQIVNDFQKGDIAEGYSVSREKKESFPLTVTSAQKNPTAFYLCASRQGAHGYTFGSGTRLTVV.